Below, 11 T cell receptor beta chains from the same sample are listed, as sequenced in a study of blood T cells in healthy people across ages. A second PCR, run for about 7 to 12 cycles, used a sample-barcoded 5' primer plus a J-beta primer mix. TCRdb re-analysed the 5' RACE reads in MiXCR, keeping a single row per CDR3 protein. Of about 540,000 distinct CDR3 sequences in the sample, 20% to 30% were seen once. These data were also filed under a second study, of T cells of mothers and their children.

What was sequenced was blood. These receptor sequences come from a boy younger than 18 in good health.

This clonotype has only a few counts. The rearrangement uses TRBV4-1 and TRBJ2-3; D might be TRBD2 (7 bases). The V gene's germline CDR1 is MGHRA and CDR2 YSYEKL. Trimming cost V 7 bases and J 5 bases, with 19 bases left between them. CDR3 length equals 15 residues. The CDR3 loop reads CASTKEGGAGDTQYF. CDR3 bases: TGCGCCAGCACGAAAGAGGGGGGGGCCGGAGATACGCAGTATTTT.

The chain is built from TRBV6-5 and TRBJ2-1; D not resolved. Deletions cut 10 bases from V and 8 bases from J, with 15 bases between. Germline CDR1 MNHEY, CDR2 SVGAGI. The CDR3 extends over 12 amino acids. The CDR3 DNA follows: TGTGCCACCTCAATTAGCTCCCATGAGCAGTTCTTC. Translating gives CATSISSHEQFF.

Points on this clonotype: Its ends do not fully match the called genes, so a read error is possible. This chain uses TRBV12-3 or TRBV12-4 with TRBJ1-2; maybe TRBD1 (5 bases). CDR3 size: 14 residues. The CDR3 reads CVSSLLGGGYGYTF. The CDR3 DNA reads TGTGTCAGCAGTTTATTAGGTGGGGGCTATGGCTACACCTTC.

The genes are TRBV20-1 and TRBJ2-7, with D uncertain. The CDR3 has 12 residues. With 0 bases removed from V and 6 bases from J, the gap between germline ends came to 9 bases. The germline V gene encodes CDR1 DFQATT and CDR2 SNEGSKA (reference sequence). This chain's CDR3 is CSARDLGFEQYF. In DNA form, the CDR3 reads TGCAGTGCTAGAGATCTCGGATTCGAGCAGTACTTC.

The gene calls are TRBV28 and TRBJ2-1, with 10 bases aligning to TRBD1. Matching the DNA end better, TRBJ2-7 makes the J call doubtful. CDR3 length: 13 amino acids. The germline CDR1 and CDR2 sequences are MDHEN and SYDVKM. CDR3: CASKTGGHYEQYF. CDR3 DNA sequence: TGTGCCAGTAAGACAGGGGGCCACTACGAGCAGTACTTC.

This clonotype was detected only a few times. V gene TRBV28 combines with J gene TRBJ2-6, with D uncertain. Germline lookup yields CDR1 MDHEN and CDR2 SYDVKM. Trimming stripped 3 bases from V and 0 bases from J, with 3 bases between. The length of the CDR3 is 14 residues. The CDR3: CASSFHSGANVLTF. The DNA of the CDR3 is TGTGCCAGCAGTTTCCACTCTGGGGCCAACGTCCTGACTTTC. Together with reference TRBV28 and TRBJ2-6, the CDR3 gives the full variable domain: DVKVTQSSRYLVKRTGEKVFLECVQDMDHENMFWYRQDPGLGLRLIYFSYDVKMKEKGDIPEGYSVSREKKERFSLILESASTNQTSMYLCASSFHSGANVLTFGAGSRLTVL.

This clonotype was observed many times. In DNA form, the CDR3 reads TGTGCCAGCAGCTTAGATAGGGAATCCGAGCAGTACTTC. Its protein is CASSLDRESEQYF. This sequence joins TRBV7-2 and TRBJ2-7; D ambiguous. This CDR3 region has 13 residues. Trimming shortened V by 1 base and J by 6 bases, and 10 bases separated the two germline ends. Looked up from germline, CDR1 is SGHTA and CDR2 is FQGNSA.

This clonotype was seen many times. V usage is TRBV28 and J usage is TRBJ2-4; weak D call: TRBD1 (5 bases). Germline V lookup: CDR1 MDHEN, CDR2 SYDVKM. V gave up 3 bases and J gave up 0 bases, with 6 bases separating them. The CDR3 length is 14 residues. DNA for the CDR3: TGTGCCAGCAGTTTTAGGGGAGCCAAAAACATTCAGTACTTC. Amino acids: CASSFRGAKNIQYF.

This clonotype was seen only a few times. The chain has TRBV4-3 and TRBJ2-7, with 7 positions matching TRBD1. Germline loops: CDR1 LGHNA, CDR2 YSLEER. The CDR3 runs to 17 residues. Trimming took 3 bases from V and 2 from J; bases not matched to a gene: 13. CDR3 in DNA: TGCGCCAGCAGCCAGGGAAGTGGGAAACAGGGGACCTACGAGCAGTACTTC. It specifies CASSQGSGKQGTYEQYF.

The V call is TRBV7-9, the J call TRBJ2-3; 7 nucleotides align to TRBD1. J lost 0 bases, V lost 2 bases, and 8 bases had no gene match. Per germline, CDR1 SEHNR and CDR2 FQNEAQ (reference sequence). The CDR3 has 17 residues. This CDR3 reads CASSLLDRPGSTDTQYF. As DNA, the CDR3 is TGTGCCAGCAGCTTACTGGACAGGCCGGGCAGCACAGATACGCAGTATTTT.

This clonotype was counted only a few times. The gene calls are TRBV18 and TRBJ2-5, with D possibly TRBD2 on 5 matching bases. The CDR3 covers 17 residues. Germline CDR1 is KGHSH and CDR2 is LQKENI. Trimming cost V 0 bases and J 2 bases, with 16 bases left between them. In nucleotides, the CDR3 is TGTGCCAGCTCACCACCGTGGTCGGGGAACCTTCAAGAGACCCAGTACTTC. Translated: CASSPPWSGNLQETQYF.